This T cell receptor beta chain emerged from a study of T cell responses to AZD1222 COVID-19 vaccine. Assay: immunoSEQ multiplex PCR; the TCRdb copy retains only in-frame clones and omits some. The sample carries about 170,000 clones, approximately 92% recorded once. V was cut by 4 bases and J by 3 bases, with 10 bases left in between. The CDR3 loop spans 14 amino acids. In germline, CDR1 is SGHVS, CDR2 FQNEAQ. This clonotype originated in an adult in good health. This chain connects TRBV7-8 to TRBJ1-5; no firm D call. This specimen was peripheral blood, taken on day 0 of AZD1222 vaccination. The CDR3 is CASSSSRNNQPQHF. The DNA of the CDR3 is TGTGCCAGCAGCTCCTCCCGAAACAATCAGCCCCAGCATTTT.